These 18 T cell receptor beta chains originate from one sample sequenced in a study of T cell responses to AZD1222 COVID-19 vaccine. The assay was immunoSEQ multiplex PCR, and TCRdb's table has in-frame clones only and misses some. The table includes about 130,000 clones, 90% to 95% detected once. The sequencing here drew on peripheral blood, taken on day 0 of AZD1222 vaccination. These receptors all stem from an adult in good health.

This clone has a single count. The V gene is TRBV1, the J gene TRBJ2-1. TRBV1 is labeled a pseudogene. This CDR3 region has 13 residues. The CDR3 spells CTSSHVLTNEQFF. In DNA form, the CDR3 reads TGCACCAGCAGCCACGTCCTGACCAATGAGCAGTTCTTC.

The genes are TRBV4-1 and TRBJ1-2; perhaps TRBD1 as D (6 bases). The V end lost 0 bases, the J end lost 6 bases, and 14 bases lay between the germline ends. The CDR3 totals 15 residues. Germline lookup yields CDR1 MGHRA and CDR2 YSYEKL. The CDR3 is CASSQDVRGRDGYTF. CDR3 nucleotide sequence: TGCGCCAGCAGCCAAGATGTTAGGGGGAGGGATGGCTACACCTTC.

The chain carries TRBV6-1 and TRBJ1-1; the D is unclear. The CDR3 is 12 amino acids. The germline V and J ends were trimmed by 2 bases and 2 bases, with 3 bases remaining between them. Germline V gene lookup returns CDR1 MNHNS and CDR2 SASEGT. The CDR3, as DNA: TGTGCCAGCAGTGAATACAACACTGAAGCTTTCTTT. Amino acid sequence: CASSEYNTEAFF.

The chain carries TRBV6-5 and TRBJ2-1; D is unresolved. Germline V lookup: CDR1 MNHEY, CDR2 SVGAGI. Trimming cost V 7 bases and J 7 bases, with 14 bases left between them. The CDR3 is made up of 13 amino acids. The CDR3 is CASITPVGNEQFF. CDR3 DNA sequence: TGTGCCAGCATAACGCCCGTAGGAAATGAGCAGTTCTTC.

This CDR3 is CASSLGNSGWELFF. CDR3 coding DNA: TGCGCCAGCAGCTTGGGTAATAGCGGATGGGAGCTGTTTTTT. The V and J genes are TRBV5-1 and TRBJ2-2; D is possibly TRBD2 (6 bases). Trimming stripped 0 bases from V and 9 bases from J, with 12 bases between. Germline lookup yields CDR1 SGHRS and CDR2 YFSETQ. The CDR3 extends over 14 amino acids. The whole variable domain, filled in from reference TRBV5-1 and TRBJ2-2, reads KAGVTQTPRYLIKTRGQQVTLSCSPISGHRSVSWYQQTPGQGLQFLFEYFSETQRNKGNFPGRFSGRQFSNSRSEMNVSTLELGDSALYLCASSLGNSGWELFFGEGSRLTVL.

The table lists this clone with a count of one. V is TRBV6-5 and J is TRBJ2-7; 8 bases agree with TRBD1. CDR3 length equals 14 residues. CDR1 is MNHEY, CDR2 SVGAGI, per germline. V was pared by 6 bases and J by 2 bases, with 6 bases of the junction left unmatched. In nucleotides, the CDR3 is TGTGCCAGCAGGAGGACAGGGAGCGCCTACGAGCAGTACTTC. Translating it yields CASRRTGSAYEQYF.

This sequence joins TRBV4-3 and TRBJ1-2; TRBD1 matches 7 bases. The V and J ends lost 0 bases and 9 bases, in that order; junction bases with no gene match: 1. The CDR3 loop spans 12 amino acids. CDR1 is LGHNA, CDR2 YSLEER, per germline. The CDR3 DNA is TGCGCCAGCAGCCAAGAGGGACAGCGCTACACCTTC. Its translation is CASSQEGQRYTF.

The V gene is TRBV9, the J gene TRBJ1-2, with no clear D. This CDR3 region has 13 residues. Germline V CDR1 and CDR2: SGDLS, YYNGEE. V gave up 0 bases and J gave up 8 bases, with 11 bases separating them. The CDR3 coding sequence is TGTGCCAGCAGCGTAGAGACACGGGAAGGCTACACCTTC. Translated: CASSVETREGYTF.

To note about this clone: The sample contains more than one DNA sequence encoding this CDR3. The chain uses TRBV19 and TRBJ1-5; 12 bases agree with TRBD1. The CDR3 contains 15 residues. Germline CDR1 and CDR2: LNHDA and SQIVND (reference sequence). With 6 bases clipped from V and 6 bases from J, the junction kept 6 bases outside the gene matches. CDR3 nucleotide sequence: TGTGCCAGTAGCGCCGGGACAGGGGGCCGTCAGCCCCAGCATTTT. Its translation: CASSAGTGGRQPQHF.

This chain uses TRBV24-1 with TRBJ1-2; D is ambiguous. This CDR3 is 14 amino acids long. Germline CDR1 is KGHDR and CDR2 is SFDVKD. Trimming left V 6 bases short and J 1 base short, with 11 bases between. CDR3 amino acids: CATSNGANNYGYTF. CDR3 bases: TGTGCCACCAGTAACGGCGCTAATAACTATGGCTACACCTTC.

The rearrangement links TRBV27 to TRBJ2-3; TRBD2 matches 7 bases. V dropped 8 bases and J dropped 3; count of bases not matched to a gene: 5. Germline V gene sequence: CDR1 MNHEY, CDR2 SMNVEV (reference sequence). The CDR3 is 13 residues long. CDR3 sequence reads: CASCAGETDTQYF. CDR3 bases: TGTGCCAGCTGTGCGGGAGAGACAGATACGCAGTATTTT.

Turning to this clone: Sequence at one end of the junction differs from germline and may be a read error. This chain connects TRBV10-3 to TRBJ2-7; D is possibly TRBD1 (5 bases). Germline V gives CDR1 ENHRY, CDR2 SYGVKD. This CDR3 has 12 amino acids. The chain's CDR3 is CAISEVDSRYSF. The CDR3 region has the DNA TGTGCCATCAGTGAGGTAGACAGCCGTTATTCATTC.

This chain connects TRBV3-1 (or the pseudogene TRBV3-2) to TRBJ2-7; TRBD1 might be the D (6 bases). V lost 0 bases, J lost 2 bases, and 8 bases lay in between. Germline CDR1 reads LGHDT; CDR2 reads YNNKEL (reference sequence). This CDR3 region has 14 residues. This chain's CDR3 is CASSQDRGTYEQYF. The CDR3 bases are TGTGCCAGCAGCCAAGACAGGGGTACCTACGAGCAGTACTTC.

V and J are TRBV6-5 and TRBJ1-5; D is unclear. The CDR3 has 15 amino acids. Germline-derived CDR1 and CDR2 are MNHEY and SVGAGI. V shed 2 bases and J shed 2 bases, with 10 bases lying between them. The CDR3 spells CASSYTNRGNQPQHF. The CDR3 bases are TGTGCCAGCAGTTACACAAACCGGGGCAATCAGCCCCAGCATTTT.

The rearrangement uses TRBV5-8 and TRBJ1-5; D is unresolved. The V gene's germline CDR1 is SGHTS and CDR2 YDEGEE. With 0 bases removed from V and 2 bases from J, the gap between germline ends came to 9 bases. The CDR3 extends over 15 amino acids. The CDR3 protein is CASSLGDSGNQPQHF. CDR3 nucleotides: TGTGCCAGCAGCTTGGGGGATTCGGGCAATCAGCCCCAGCATTTT.

The table lists this clone with a few counts. The chain combines TRBV4-3 with TRBJ1-2; D is unresolved. Looked up from germline, CDR1 is LGHNA and CDR2 is YSLEER. This CDR3 contains 15 residues. V lost 4 bases to trimming and J lost 4 bases, with 16 bases between them. The DNA for the CDR3 is TGCGCCAGCAGCCGGGATTTCGGGATTTCCTATGGCTACACCTTC. Its translation: CASSRDFGISYGYTF.

J is TRBJ2-5 and V is TRBV7-2; TRBD1 matches 10 bases. From germline, CDR1 is SGHTA and CDR2 FQGNSA. The CDR3 is made up of 14 amino acids. Trimming removed 5 bases from V and 4 bases from J; junction bases left unmatched: 4. The CDR3 here is CASSTWTGGETQYF. The CDR3 region has the DNA TGTGCCAGCAGCACCTGGACAGGGGGAGAGACCCAGTACTTC.

The chain combines TRBV6-2 or TRBV6-3 with TRBJ2-7, with 10 bases fitting TRBD2. Unmatched junction bases numbered 9, after V lost 6 bases and J lost 4 bases. CDR1 is MNHEY and CDR2 is SVGEGT in the germline V gene. CDR3 length: 15 residues. This CDR3 reads CASSLAGVNPYEQYF. CDR3 bases: TGTGCCAGCAGCCTAGCGGGAGTAAACCCTTACGAGCAGTACTTC.